This record concerns one T cell receptor beta chain sequence. No antigen is known for it. Trimming removed 3 bases from V and 2 bases from J, with 8 bases in between. This CDR3 region has 13 residues. CDR1 is SQVTM, CDR2 ANQGSEA, per germline. These data originate in a study of T cell responses to AZD1222 COVID-19 vaccine. In the study overall: Combined were second doses at about 4 or about 12 weeks.

Study results and limitations: Elevations in Spike-specific TCR breadth and depth followed administration of two AZD1222 doses. Among spike-specific TCRs, nearly half reportedly target unmutated variant regions. Repertoires were sampled only after the peak T cell response.

TCRdb's copy holds only in-frame clones and misses some; the assay was immunoSEQ multiplex PCR. The data show around 67,000 clones, with about 83% seen just once and around 7.8% held by the top ten. This chain uses TRBV29-1 with TRBJ2-1; possibly TRBD1 for D (5 bases). This specimen was peripheral blood, taken on day 0 of AZD1222 vaccination. The clonotype was recovered from an adult in good health. CDR3 amino acids: CSVDGQPYNEQFF. The CDR3 nucleotides read TGCAGCGTTGACGGACAACCCTACAATGAGCAGTTCTTC.